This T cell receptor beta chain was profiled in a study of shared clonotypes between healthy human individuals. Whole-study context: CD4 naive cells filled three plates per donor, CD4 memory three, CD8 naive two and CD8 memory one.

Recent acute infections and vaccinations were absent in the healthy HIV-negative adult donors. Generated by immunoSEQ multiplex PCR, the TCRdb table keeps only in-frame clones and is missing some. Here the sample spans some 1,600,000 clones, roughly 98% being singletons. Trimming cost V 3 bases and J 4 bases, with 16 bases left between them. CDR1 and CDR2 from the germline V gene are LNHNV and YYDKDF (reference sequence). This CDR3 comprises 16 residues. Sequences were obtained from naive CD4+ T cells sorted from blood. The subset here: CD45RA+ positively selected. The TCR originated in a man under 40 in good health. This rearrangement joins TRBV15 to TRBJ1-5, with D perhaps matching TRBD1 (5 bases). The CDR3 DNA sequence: TGTGCCACCAGCAGGGAGGGACCGGAAGCGAATCAGCCCCAGCATTTT. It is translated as CATSREGPEANQPQHF.